This T cell receptor beta chain stems from a study of shared clonotypes between healthy human individuals. The V and J ends lost 1 base and 6 bases respectively, with 15 bases between them. Germline CDR1 reads MNHNS; CDR2 reads SASEGT. This CDR3 comprises 16 residues. Sequencing used immunoSEQ multiplex PCR; TCRdb keeps in-frame clones, though not all of them. This sample has roughly 2.1 million clones, with about 93% found just once. CD45RO-negative cells were positively selected for CCR7, leaving out terminally differentiated effector memory CD45RA+ cells. The chain carries TRBV6-1 and TRBJ1-4, with D maybe TRBD1 (6 bases). The sample consisted of naive CD8+ T cells from PBMCs. The receptor was isolated from a man younger than 35 in good health. Some clones in this sample may be carry-over from other donors' samples. The CDR3 is CASSEGGGGVHEKLFF. The CDR3 nucleotides are TGTGCCAGCAGTGAAGGAGGAGGGGGAGTTCATGAAAAACTGTTTTTT.